This T cell receptor (beta chain) was captured by sequencing in a study of early T cells in non-severe SARS-CoV-2 infection (dated by TCRdb to the early 2020s). With respect to the entire study: Bulk RNA from unsorted whole blood was used for TCR sequencing, so alpha and beta chains could not be paired. Summary of the overall study and its limitations: Matching against VDJdb was skewed toward anti-spike CD8 responses, likely underestimated virus-specific expansions, and missed private and CD4 specificities.

This clonotype was seen many times. What this receptor recognizes is not known. It has no much larger one-base neighbor in the sample; base qualities were not kept. V is cut by 9 bases and J by 5 bases, and the space between the germline ends is 19 bases. The CDR3 has 15 amino acids, counting the end cysteine and phenylalanine. Only the CDR3 portion is preserved as DNA: 45 bases, with reading frame beginning at the first base. For CDR1 and CDR2, the germline V gene (reference sequence) lists MNHNY and SVGAGI. Library method: 5' RACE. The instrument was a NextSeq 500. In the TCR library protocol, unique molecular identifiers were attached to individual cDNA molecules to correct for PCR bias and sequencing error. TCR alpha and beta chains were both sequenced, and the abundances of alpha and beta sequences in each sample were closely correlated with each other. In the authors' own workflow: Decombinator V4 was used to annotate TCR sequences for V gene, J gene and CDR3. TCRs were defined as expanded if a significant change between any two time points was detected under a Poisson model with p below 0.0001. TCR abundances were normalised to the total number of TCRs sequenced in each sample and reported as counts per million. TRAV1-2 paired with TRAJ12, TRAJ20 or TRAJ33 defined MAIT TCRs, while TRAV10 paired with TRAJ18 defined iNKT TCRs. A search of VDJdb, accessed on 1 November 2021, was run for TCRs annotated to CMV, EBV and SARS-CoV-2, with TCRs annotated for multiple antigens excluded. TCRdb passed the public sequencing reads through fastp at Q25 and MiXCR, retaining productive beta sequences. Each CDR3 protein gets just one entry, which takes the most common genes and DNA from the rows behind it. Here the V and J calls rest on TCRdb's processing, not on the authors' analysis. The sample table shows roughly 34,000 distinct CDR3 sequences, and about 6.5% are seen once. Around 8% of the sample lies in the top ten.

The study was a case-control design nested within a healthcare worker cohort in London, UK, with weekly nasopharyngeal swab PCR tests and blood sampling. Healthcare workers were recruited during the week of the UK lockdown, between 23 and 31 March 2020, and followed weekly for up to roughly 16 weeks. The chain is assembled from TRBV6-6 and TRBJ2-2; no D gene can be assigned with confidence. The source material was whole blood. This receptor was identified in an adult who was a healthcare worker with PCR-confirmed SARS-CoV-2 infection or an uninfected control (not recorded which). The nucleotide sequence reads TGTGCCAGAAGACGGAAAGGCGACCGGACCGGGGAGCTGTTTTTT. It translates as CARRRKGDRTGELFF.